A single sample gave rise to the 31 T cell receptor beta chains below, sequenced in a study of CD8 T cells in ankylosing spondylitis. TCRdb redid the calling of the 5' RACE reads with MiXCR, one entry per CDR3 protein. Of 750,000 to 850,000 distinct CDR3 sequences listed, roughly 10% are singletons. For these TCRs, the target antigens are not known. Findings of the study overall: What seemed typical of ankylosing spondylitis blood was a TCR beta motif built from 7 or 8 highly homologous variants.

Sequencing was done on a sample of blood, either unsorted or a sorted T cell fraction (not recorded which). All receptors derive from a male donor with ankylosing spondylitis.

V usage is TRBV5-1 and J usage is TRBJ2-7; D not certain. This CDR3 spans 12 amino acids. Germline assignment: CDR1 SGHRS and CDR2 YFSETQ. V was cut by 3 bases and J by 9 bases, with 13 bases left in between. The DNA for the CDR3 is TGCGCCAGCAGCTCCGACGGTACGAGGCAGTACTTC. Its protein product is CASSSDGTRQYF.

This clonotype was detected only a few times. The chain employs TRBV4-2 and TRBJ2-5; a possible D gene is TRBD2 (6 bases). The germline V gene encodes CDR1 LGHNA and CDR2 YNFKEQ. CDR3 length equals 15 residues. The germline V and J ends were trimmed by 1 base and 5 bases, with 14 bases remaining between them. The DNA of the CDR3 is TGTGCCAGCAGCCAAGGCGATTCTAGCGTGGAGACCCAGTACTTC. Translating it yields CASSQGDSSVETQYF.

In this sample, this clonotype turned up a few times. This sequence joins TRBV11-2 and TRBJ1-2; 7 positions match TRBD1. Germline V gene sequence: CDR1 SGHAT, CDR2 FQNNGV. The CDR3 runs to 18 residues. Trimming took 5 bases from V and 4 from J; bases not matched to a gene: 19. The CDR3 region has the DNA TGTGCCAGCAGCCACCGGGGGGTCGACACAGGGGCGACCTATGGCTACACCTTC. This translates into CASSHRGVDTGATYGYTF. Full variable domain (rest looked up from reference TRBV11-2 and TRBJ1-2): EAGVAQSPRYKIIEKRQSVAFWCNPISGHATLYWYQQILGQGPKLLIQFQNNGVVDDSQLPKDRFSAERLKGVDSTLKIQPAKLEDSAVYLCASSHRGVDTGATYGYTFGSGTRLTVV.

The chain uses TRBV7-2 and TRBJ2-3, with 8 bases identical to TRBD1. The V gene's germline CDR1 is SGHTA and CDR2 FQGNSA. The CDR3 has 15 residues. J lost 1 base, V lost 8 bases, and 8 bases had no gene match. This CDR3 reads CASQYNRGGTDTQYF. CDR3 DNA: TGTGCCAGCCAATATAACAGGGGGGGCACAGATACGCAGTATTTT.

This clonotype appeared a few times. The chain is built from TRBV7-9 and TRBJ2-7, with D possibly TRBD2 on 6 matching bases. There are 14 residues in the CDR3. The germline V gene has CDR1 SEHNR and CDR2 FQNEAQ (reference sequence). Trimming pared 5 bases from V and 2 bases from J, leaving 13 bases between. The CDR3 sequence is CASSLDGGTYEQYF. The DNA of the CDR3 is TGTGCCAGCAGCCTCGACGGGGGAACCTACGAGCAGTACTTC.

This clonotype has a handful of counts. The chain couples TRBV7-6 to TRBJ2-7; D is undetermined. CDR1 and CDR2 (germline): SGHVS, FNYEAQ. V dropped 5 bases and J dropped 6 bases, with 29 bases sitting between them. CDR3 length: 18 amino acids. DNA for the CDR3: TGTGCCAGCAGCCGCCCAATTGGGATGAGTATCCCCCCGCTCGAGCAGTACTTC. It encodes CASSRPIGMSIPPLEQYF.

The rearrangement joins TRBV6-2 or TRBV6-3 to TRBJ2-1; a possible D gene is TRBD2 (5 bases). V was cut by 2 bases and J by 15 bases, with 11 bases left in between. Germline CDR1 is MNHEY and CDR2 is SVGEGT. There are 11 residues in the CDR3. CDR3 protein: CASSYGLGRFF. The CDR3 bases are TGTGCCAGCAGTTACGGACTGGGGAGGTTCTTC.

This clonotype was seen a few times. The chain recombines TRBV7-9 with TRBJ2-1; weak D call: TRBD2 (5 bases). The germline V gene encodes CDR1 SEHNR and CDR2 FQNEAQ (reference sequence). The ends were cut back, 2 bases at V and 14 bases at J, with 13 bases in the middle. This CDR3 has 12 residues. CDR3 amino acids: CASSLRAEREFF. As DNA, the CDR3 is TGTGCCAGCAGCTTACGAGCAGAGAGGGAGTTCTTC.

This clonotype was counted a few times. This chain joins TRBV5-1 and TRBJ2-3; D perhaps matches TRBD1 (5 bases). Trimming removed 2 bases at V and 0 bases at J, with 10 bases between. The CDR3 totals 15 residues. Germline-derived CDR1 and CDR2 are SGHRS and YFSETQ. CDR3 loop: CASSFTGTSTDTQYF. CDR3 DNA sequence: TGCGCCAGCAGCTTCACAGGAACTAGCACAGATACGCAGTATTTT.

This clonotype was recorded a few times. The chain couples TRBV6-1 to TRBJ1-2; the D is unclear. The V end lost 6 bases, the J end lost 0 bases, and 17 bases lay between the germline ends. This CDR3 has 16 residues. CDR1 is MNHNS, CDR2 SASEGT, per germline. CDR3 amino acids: CASSPLPQEANYGYTF. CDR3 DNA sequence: TGTGCCAGCAGCCCTTTACCGCAAGAGGCTAACTATGGCTACACCTTC.

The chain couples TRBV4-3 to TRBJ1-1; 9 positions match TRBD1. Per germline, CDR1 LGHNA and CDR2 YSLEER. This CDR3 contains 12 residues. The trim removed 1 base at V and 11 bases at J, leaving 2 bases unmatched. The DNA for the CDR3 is TGCGCCAGCAGCCAAGGGGACAGGGCGGCTTTCTTT. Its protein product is CASSQGDRAAFF.

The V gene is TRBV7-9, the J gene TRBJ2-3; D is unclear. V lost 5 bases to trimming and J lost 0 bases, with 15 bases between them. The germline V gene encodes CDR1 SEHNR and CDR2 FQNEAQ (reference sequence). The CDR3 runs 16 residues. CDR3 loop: CASSLNGPPSTDTQYF. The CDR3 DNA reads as TGTGCCAGCAGCCTGAATGGCCCTCCTAGCACAGATACGCAGTATTTT.

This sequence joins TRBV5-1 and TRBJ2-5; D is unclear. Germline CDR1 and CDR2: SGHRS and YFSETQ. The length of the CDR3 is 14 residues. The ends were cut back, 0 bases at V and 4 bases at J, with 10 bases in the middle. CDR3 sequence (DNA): TGCGCCAGCAGCTTGGGAAGCGCAAGAGAGACCCAGTACTTC. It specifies CASSLGSARETQYF.

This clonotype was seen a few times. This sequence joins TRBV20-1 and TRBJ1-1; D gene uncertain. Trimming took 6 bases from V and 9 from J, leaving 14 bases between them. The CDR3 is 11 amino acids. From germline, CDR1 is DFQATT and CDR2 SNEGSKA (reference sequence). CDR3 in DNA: TGCAGTGCCCCCAATCTAATTAAAGCTTTCTTT. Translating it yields CSAPNLIKAFF.

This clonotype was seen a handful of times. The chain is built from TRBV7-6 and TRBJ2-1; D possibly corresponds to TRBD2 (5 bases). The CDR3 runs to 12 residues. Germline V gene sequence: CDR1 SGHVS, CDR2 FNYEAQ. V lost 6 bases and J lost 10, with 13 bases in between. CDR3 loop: CASRRAPGEQFF. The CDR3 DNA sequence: TGTGCCAGCAGACGAGCGCCGGGGGAGCAGTTCTTC.

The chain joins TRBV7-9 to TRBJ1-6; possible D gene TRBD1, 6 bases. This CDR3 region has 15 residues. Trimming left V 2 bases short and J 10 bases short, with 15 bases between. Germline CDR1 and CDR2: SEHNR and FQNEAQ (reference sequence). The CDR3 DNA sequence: TGTGCCAGCAGCTTATCAGGGGATCCAAGATCACCCCTCCACTTT. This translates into CASSLSGDPRSPLHF.

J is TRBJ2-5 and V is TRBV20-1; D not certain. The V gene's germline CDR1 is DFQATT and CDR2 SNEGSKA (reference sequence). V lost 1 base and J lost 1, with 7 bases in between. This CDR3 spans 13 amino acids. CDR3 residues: CSARGLGQETQYF. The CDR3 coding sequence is TGCAGTGCTAGAGGTTTGGGCCAAGAGACCCAGTACTTC.

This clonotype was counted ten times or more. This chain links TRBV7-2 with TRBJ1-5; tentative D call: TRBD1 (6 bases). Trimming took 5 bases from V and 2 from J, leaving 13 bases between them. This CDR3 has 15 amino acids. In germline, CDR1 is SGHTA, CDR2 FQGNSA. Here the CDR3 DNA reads TGTGCCAGCAGCCGAGGGGGTCCGGGCAATCAGCCCCAGCATTTT. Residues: CASSRGGPGNQPQHF.

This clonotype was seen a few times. The CDR3 nucleotides read TGTGCCAGCAGTCGCATAACAGGAGTCACCGGGGAGCTGTTTTTT. It specifies CASSRITGVTGELFF. The genes are TRBV27 and TRBJ2-2, with a tentative D call TRBD1 (5 bases). The germline CDR1 and CDR2 sequences are MNHEY and SMNVEV (reference sequence). This CDR3 region has 15 residues. Trimming shortened V by 5 bases and J by 4 bases, and 14 bases separated the two germline ends.

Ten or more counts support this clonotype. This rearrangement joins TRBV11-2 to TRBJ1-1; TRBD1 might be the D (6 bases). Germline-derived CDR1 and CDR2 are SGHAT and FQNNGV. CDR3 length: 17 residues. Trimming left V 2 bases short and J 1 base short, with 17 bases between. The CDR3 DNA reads TGTGCCAGCAGCTTAACTAGCCCGTGGGGGCGGAACACTGAAGCTTTCTTT. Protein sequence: CASSLTSPWGRNTEAFF.

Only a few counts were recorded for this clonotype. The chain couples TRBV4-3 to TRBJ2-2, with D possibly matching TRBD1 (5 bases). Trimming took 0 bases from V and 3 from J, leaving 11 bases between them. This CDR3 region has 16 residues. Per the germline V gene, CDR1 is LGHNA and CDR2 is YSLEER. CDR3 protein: CASSQDLTGYTGELFF. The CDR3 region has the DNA TGCGCCAGCAGCCAAGATTTAACAGGATACACCGGGGAGCTGTTTTTT.

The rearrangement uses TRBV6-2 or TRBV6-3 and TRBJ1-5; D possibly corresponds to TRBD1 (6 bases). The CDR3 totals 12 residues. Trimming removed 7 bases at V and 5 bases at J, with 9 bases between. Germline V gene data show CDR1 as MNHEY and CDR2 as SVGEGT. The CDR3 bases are TGTGCCAGCAATCAGGGGTATCAGCCCCAGCATTTT. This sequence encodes CASNQGYQPQHF.

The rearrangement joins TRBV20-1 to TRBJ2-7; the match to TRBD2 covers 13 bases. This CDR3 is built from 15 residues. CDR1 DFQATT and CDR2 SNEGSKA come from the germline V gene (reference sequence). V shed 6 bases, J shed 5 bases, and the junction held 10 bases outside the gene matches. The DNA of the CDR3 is TGCAGTGCCAGACTAGCGGGAGGAGTCCCCCACGAGCAGTACTTC. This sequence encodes CSARLAGGVPHEQYF.

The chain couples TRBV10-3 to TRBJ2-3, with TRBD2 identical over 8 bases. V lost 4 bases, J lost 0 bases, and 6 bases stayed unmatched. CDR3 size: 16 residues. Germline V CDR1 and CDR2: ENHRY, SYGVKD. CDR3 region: CAISVLLAASTDTQYF. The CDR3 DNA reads TGTGCCATCAGTGTCTTACTAGCGGCGAGCACAGATACGCAGTATTTT.

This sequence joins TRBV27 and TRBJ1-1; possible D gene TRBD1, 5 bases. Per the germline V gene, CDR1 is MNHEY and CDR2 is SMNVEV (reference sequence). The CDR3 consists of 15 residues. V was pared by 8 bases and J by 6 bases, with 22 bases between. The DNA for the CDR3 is TGTGCCAGCTCCTCATTCCGGGGGAGGGGCCCTGAAGCTTTCTTT. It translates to CASSSFRGRGPEAFF.

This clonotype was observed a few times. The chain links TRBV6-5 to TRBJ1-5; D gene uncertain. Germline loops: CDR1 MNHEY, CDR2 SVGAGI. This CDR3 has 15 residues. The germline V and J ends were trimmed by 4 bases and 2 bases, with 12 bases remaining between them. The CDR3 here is CASSSYTRGNQPQHF. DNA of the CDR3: TGTGCCAGCAGTTCCTACACTCGAGGCAATCAGCCCCAGCATTTT.

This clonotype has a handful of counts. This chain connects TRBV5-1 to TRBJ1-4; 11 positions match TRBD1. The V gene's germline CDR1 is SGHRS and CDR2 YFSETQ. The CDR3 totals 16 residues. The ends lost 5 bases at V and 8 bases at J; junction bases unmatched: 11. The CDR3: CASRPLLGTGGEKLFF. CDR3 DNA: TGCGCCAGCAGGCCACTGCTCGGGACAGGGGGAGAAAAACTGTTTTTT.

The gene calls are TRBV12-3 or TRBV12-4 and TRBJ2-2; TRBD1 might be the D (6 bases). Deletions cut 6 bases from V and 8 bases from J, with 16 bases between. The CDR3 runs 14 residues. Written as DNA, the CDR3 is TGTGCCAGCAGCCACAGGGCCGAAGAGGGGGAGCTGTTTTTT. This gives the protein CASSHRAEEGELFF.

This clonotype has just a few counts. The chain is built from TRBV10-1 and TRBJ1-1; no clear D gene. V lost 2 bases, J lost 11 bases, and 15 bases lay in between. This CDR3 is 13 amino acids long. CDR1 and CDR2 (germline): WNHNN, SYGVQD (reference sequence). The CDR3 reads CASSETPIATAFF. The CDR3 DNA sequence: TGCGCCAGCAGTGAGACCCCTATTGCTACCGCTTTCTTT.

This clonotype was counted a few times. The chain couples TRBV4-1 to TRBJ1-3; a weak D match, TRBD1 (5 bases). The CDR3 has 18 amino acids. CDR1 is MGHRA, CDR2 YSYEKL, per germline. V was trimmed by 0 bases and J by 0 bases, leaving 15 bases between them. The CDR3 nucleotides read TGCGCCAGCAGCCAAGACGGGGGGGAGACCGACTCTGGAAACACCATATATTTT. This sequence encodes CASSQDGGETDSGNTIYF.

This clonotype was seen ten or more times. DNA of the CDR3: TGTGCCAGCAGCCAAGACGTACTAGCGGGCTGGGAGACCCAGTACTTC. Its protein product is CASSQDVLAGWETQYF. The J gene is TRBJ2-5, the V gene TRBV3-1; 9 nucleotides agree with TRBD2. This CDR3 comprises 16 residues. Germline CDR1 reads LGHDT; CDR2 reads YNNKEL (reference sequence). V dropped 0 bases and J dropped 5; count of bases not matched to a gene: 7.